This TCR beta chain was identified in a study of early T cells in non-severe SARS-CoV-2 infection. Study context: With bulk RNA from unsorted whole blood as input, sequencing yielded unpaired chains.

The table lists this clonotype with many counts. The antigen remains unidentified. Study observations and caveats: Using VDJdb, the matching emphasized anti-spike CD8 responses while missing private and CD4 specificities.

Unique molecular identifiers (one per individual cDNA molecule) were attached. TCRdb reprocessed the 5' RACE reads with MiXCR, giving one entry per CDR3 protein. The sample holds 25,000 to 35,000 distinct CDR3 sequences, 5.7% seen once. The length of the CDR3 is 15 residues. The germline gives CDR1 MDHEN, CDR2 SYDVKM. V trimming: 2 bases; J trimming: 2 bases; junction bases outside the gene matches: 3. The gene calls are TRBV28 and TRBJ1-5; 7 bases match TRBD1. The source of this sequence is an adult who was a healthcare worker with PCR-confirmed SARS-CoV-2 infection or an uninfected control (not recorded which). The sequencing input was whole blood. This CDR3 reads CASSLGQVGNQPQHF. CDR3 DNA sequence: TGTGCCAGCAGTTTAGGACAGGTGGGCAATCAGCCCCAGCATTTT.